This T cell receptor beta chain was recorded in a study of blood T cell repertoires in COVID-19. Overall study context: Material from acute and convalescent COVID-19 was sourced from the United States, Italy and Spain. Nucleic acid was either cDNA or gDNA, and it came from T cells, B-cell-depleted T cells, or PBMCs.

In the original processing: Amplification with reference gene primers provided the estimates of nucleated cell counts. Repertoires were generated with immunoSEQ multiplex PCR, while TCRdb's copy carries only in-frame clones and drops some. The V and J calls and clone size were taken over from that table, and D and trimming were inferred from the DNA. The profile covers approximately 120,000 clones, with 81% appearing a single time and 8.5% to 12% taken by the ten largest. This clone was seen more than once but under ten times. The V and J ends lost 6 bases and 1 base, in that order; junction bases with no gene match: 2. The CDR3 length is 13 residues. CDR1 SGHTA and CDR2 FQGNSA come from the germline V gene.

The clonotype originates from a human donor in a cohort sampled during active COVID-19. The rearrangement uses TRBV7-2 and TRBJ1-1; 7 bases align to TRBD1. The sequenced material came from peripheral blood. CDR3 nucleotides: TGTGCCAGCAGGGACAGGCGGAACACTGAAGCTTTCTTT. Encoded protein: CASRDRRNTEAFF. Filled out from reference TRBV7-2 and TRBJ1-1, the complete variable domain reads GAGVSQSPSNKVTEKGKDVELRCDPISGHTALYWYRQSLGQGLEFLIYFQGNSAPDKSGLPSDRFSAERTGGSVSTLTIQRTQQEDSAVYLCASRDRRNTEAFFGQGTRLTVV.